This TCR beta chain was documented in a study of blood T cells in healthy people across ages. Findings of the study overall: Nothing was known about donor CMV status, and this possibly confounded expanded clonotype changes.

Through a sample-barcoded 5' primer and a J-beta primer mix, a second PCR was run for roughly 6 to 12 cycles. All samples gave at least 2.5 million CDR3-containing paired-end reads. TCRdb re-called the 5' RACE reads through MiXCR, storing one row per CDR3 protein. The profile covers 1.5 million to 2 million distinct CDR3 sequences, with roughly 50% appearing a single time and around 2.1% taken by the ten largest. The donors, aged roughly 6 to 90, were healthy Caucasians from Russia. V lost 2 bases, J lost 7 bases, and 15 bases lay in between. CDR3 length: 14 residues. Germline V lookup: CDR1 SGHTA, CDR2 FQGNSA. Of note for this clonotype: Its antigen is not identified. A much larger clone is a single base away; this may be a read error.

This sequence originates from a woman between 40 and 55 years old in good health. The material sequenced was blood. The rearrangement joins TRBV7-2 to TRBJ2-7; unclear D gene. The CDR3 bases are TGTGCCAGCAGCTTACGGCAGACCTACAATGAGCAGTACTTC. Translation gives CASSLRQTYNEQYF.